This T cell receptor (beta chain) was documented in a study of shared clonotypes between healthy human individuals. Study context: Aged 18 to 49, the donors were a couple of women and a few men.

Authors' data handling: Filtering differed for immunoSEQ, which gave only junction sequences without quality scores. Measured with immunoSEQ multiplex PCR; TCRdb has only the in-frame clones, and not every one. V and J calls and clone size are given by that table; D and trimming were obtained from the DNA. The data show 1.5 million to 2.5 million clones, around 96% seen once. V lost 0 bases and J lost 6, with 6 bases in between. CDR1 and CDR2 from the germline V gene are SQVTM and ANQGSEA. This CDR3 spans 11 amino acids. Positively selected for CCR7, the CD45RO-negative cells used as naive CD8 cells excluded terminally differentiated effector memory CD45RA+ cells. The study enrolled healthy HIV-negative adults without recent acute infections or vaccinations as donors.

The sequence derives from a man in his late teens or twenties in good health. This chain connects TRBV29-1 to TRBJ2-7; D not resolved. What was sequenced was naive CD8+ T cells sorted from blood. The CDR3 DNA reads TGCAGCGTTGAAGATTGGGGCGAGCAGTACTTC. Translation: CSVEDWGEQYF.